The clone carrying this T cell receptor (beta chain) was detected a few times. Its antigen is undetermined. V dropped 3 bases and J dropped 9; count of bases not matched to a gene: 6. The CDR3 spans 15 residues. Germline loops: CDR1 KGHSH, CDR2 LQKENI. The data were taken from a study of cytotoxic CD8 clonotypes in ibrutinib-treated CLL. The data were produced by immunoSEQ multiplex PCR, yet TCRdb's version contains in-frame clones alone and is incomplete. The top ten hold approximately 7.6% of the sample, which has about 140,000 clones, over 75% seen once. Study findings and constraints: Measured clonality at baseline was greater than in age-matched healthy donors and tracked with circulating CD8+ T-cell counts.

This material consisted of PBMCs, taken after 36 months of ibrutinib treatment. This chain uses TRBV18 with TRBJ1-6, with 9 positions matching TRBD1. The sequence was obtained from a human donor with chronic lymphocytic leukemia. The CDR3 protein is CASSPPGQGTSPLHF. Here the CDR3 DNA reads TGTGCCAGCTCACCGCCGGGACAGGGAACTTCACCCCTCCACTTT.